A single sample is the source of the 7 T cell receptor beta chains below, sequenced in a study of shared clonotypes between healthy human individuals. This table comes from immunoSEQ multiplex PCR, and its TCRdb copy is limited to in-frame clones, with some not included. The sample shows some 490,000 clones, approximately 84% of them seen only once. Sequenced: PBMCs. Source of these receptors: a woman between 40 and 50 years old in good health. Some clones in this sample may be carry-over from other donors' samples.

This clone was found once. J is TRBJ2-1 and V is TRBV2; the D is unclear. This CDR3 is built from 15 residues. The V and J ends lost 6 bases and 5 bases respectively, with 17 bases between them. Germline CDR1 is SNHLY and CDR2 is FYNNEI. DNA of the CDR3: TGTGCCAGCAGCGCCGACAAGCCCCCACACAATGAGCAGTTCTTC. Protein sequence: CASSADKPPHNEQFF.

The chain joins TRBV4-1 to TRBJ2-1; D ambiguous. Germline V gene data show CDR1 as MGHRA and CDR2 as YSYEKL. This CDR3 contains 14 residues. The V end was cut by 0 bases, the J end by 4 bases, with 7 bases between. The CDR3: CASSQEAAYNEQFF. DNA of the CDR3: TGCGCCAGCAGCCAAGAGGCAGCTTACAATGAGCAGTTCTTC.

In the case of this clone: A clone one base away is much larger, so this may be a read error. The genes are TRBV9 and TRBJ1-1; possible D gene TRBD1, 5 bases. Per germline, CDR1 SGDLS and CDR2 YYNGEE. The CDR3 contains 13 residues. Trimming stripped 4 bases from V and 5 bases from J, with 12 bases between. The chain's CDR3 is CASSTGTGTEAFF. The CDR3 nucleotides read TGTGCCAGCAGCACGGGGACTGGAACTGAAGCTTTCTTT.

Comments on this clone: Since a far larger clone is one base different, this is likely a read error. Other DNA sequences from this sample encode an identical CDR3 as well. J is TRBJ2-7 and V is TRBV5-6; 10 bases map to TRBD1. Germline lookup yields CDR1 SGHDT and CDR2 YYEEEE. CDR3 size: 18 residues. In nucleotides, the CDR3 is TGTGCCAGCAGCTCCCACCGGGACAGGGGTATCGTTACCTACGAGCAGTATTTC. Its translation: CASSSHRDRGIVTYEQYF.

V gene TRBV29-1 combines with J gene TRBJ1-2; weak D call: TRBD1 (6 bases). V was trimmed by 4 bases and J by 6 bases, leaving 12 bases between them. Germline CDR1 reads SQVTM; CDR2 reads ANQGSEA. CDR3 length: 12 residues. The CDR3 nucleotides read TGCAGCGTTGTGTTCGGGGGCGATGGCTACACCTTC. Residues: CSVVFGGDGYTF.

Details on this clone: One junction end does not reproduce the germline sequence, and a read error may be involved. The J gene is TRBJ2-3, the V gene TRBV4-1; 10 bases line up with TRBD2. This CDR3 is built from 14 residues. Germline V gene lookup returns CDR1 MGHRA and CDR2 YSYEKL. The CDR3 region has the DNA TGCGCCAGCAGCCAAGGGCAGCTAGCGGGAGTGTACCATTTT. This encodes CASSQGQLAGVYHF.

This clone was recorded once. Other DNA sequences in this specimen translate into the identical CDR3. The chain links TRBV6-1 to TRBJ1-1, with a tentative D call TRBD1 (5 bases). The CDR3 covers 13 residues. In germline, CDR1 is MNHNS, CDR2 SASEGT. V was cut by 3 bases and J by 4 bases, with 9 bases left in between. DNA of the CDR3: TGTGCCAGCAGTGACGTGGGGGGCACTGAAGCTTTCTTT. The encoded protein is CASSDVGGTEAFF.